What follows are 30 T cell receptor beta chains derived from one specimen sequenced in a study of shared clonotypes between healthy human individuals. The data were produced by immunoSEQ multiplex PCR, yet TCRdb's version contains in-frame clones alone and is incomplete. Altogether about 1.1 million clones are present, 70% to 85% being singletons, with the ten largest covering approximately 0.9%. Sequences were obtained from memory CD4+ T cells from PBMCs. The subset is: CD45RA-negative fraction. The source of these receptors is a man aged 18 to 30 in good health. Some clones in this sample may be carry-over from other donors' samples.

The V gene is TRBV28, the J gene TRBJ1-4; D remains ambiguous. This CDR3 has 13 amino acids. Trimming took 1 base from V and 10 from J, leaving 10 bases between them. The germline gives CDR1 MDHEN, CDR2 SYDVKM. CDR3 loop: CASSLYGRAKLFF. DNA for the CDR3: TGTGCCAGCAGTTTATACGGGAGGGCAAAACTGTTTTTT.

The CDR3 loop reads CASSPFTVPTTNEKLFF. The CDR3, as DNA: TGTGCCAGCAGTCCGTTTACCGTTCCTACAACTAATGAAAAACTGTTTTTT. The genes are TRBV28 and TRBJ1-4; D uncertain. Between the trimmed V and J ends, which lost 5 bases and 0 bases, there was a span of 16 bases. The CDR3 is 17 amino acids. Germline V gene lookup returns CDR1 MDHEN and CDR2 SYDVKM.

The chain carries TRBV18 and TRBJ2-6, with 8 bases that match TRBD1. CDR3 size: 17 residues. J gave up 2 bases and V 3 bases, and 6 bases lay outside the gene matches. From germline, CDR1 is KGHSH and CDR2 LQKENI. CDR3 nucleotide sequence: TGTGCCAGCTCACCCGGGACAGGCGAAGCTGGGGCCAACGTCCTGACTTTC. It yields the protein CASSPGTGEAGANVLTF.

The CDR3 region has the DNA TGTGCCAGCAGCCAAGGGCCCGTCGACGAGCAGTACTTC. Translating gives CASSQGPVDEQYF. The genes are TRBV14 and TRBJ2-7; D is unclear. The germline V and J ends were trimmed by 1 base and 5 bases, with 9 bases remaining between them. The CDR3 contains 13 residues. Germline values: CDR1 SGHDN, CDR2 FVKESK.

This chain links TRBV7-2 with TRBJ2-3; 9 bases align to TRBD1. The CDR3 extends over 15 amino acids. The V gene's germline CDR1 is SGHTA and CDR2 FQGNSA. V gave up 2 bases and J gave up 1 base; unmatched junction bases: 1. The CDR3 bases are TGTGCCAGCAGCTTAAGGACAGGGGGCACAGATACGCAGTATTTT. Translating gives CASSLRTGGTDTQYF.

The chain recombines TRBV11-2 with TRBJ2-7, with TRBD1 matching 8 bases. The CDR3 totals 15 residues. V was clipped by 3 bases and J by 7 bases; unmatched bases: 11. The V gene's germline CDR1 is SGHAT and CDR2 FQNNGV. The CDR3 DNA follows: TGTGCCAGCAGCTTTGGGCAGGGGGCGTCTGGTGAGCAGTACTTC. This codes for CASSFGQGASGEQYF.

The rearrangement joins TRBV28 to TRBJ2-7; 7 nucleotides agree with TRBD1. The CDR3 length is 16 residues. The V gene end was trimmed by 6 bases and the J gene end by 1 base; junction bases not matched to a gene: 12. CDR1 is MDHEN and CDR2 is SYDVKM in the germline V gene. The CDR3 DNA reads TGTGCCAGCAGCAATCCCCGACAGGGTTCGTCCTACGAGCAGTACTTC. Protein: CASSNPRQGSSYEQYF.

To note about this clone: Other DNA sequences in this sample translate to the same CDR3. The V and J genes are TRBV28 and TRBJ2-1, with D unresolved. The CDR3 is made up of 14 amino acids. V was shortened by 2 bases and J by 4 bases, with 9 bases between the two germline ends. Germline CDR1 reads MDHEN; CDR2 reads SYDVKM. The CDR3 nucleotides are TGTGCCAGCAGTTTAAGGCGGAGTTACAATGAGCAGTTCTTC. This encodes CASSLRRSYNEQFF.

The rearrangement links TRBV6-1 to TRBJ1-5, with TRBD1 matching over 9 bases. After removal of 2 bases from V and 9 bases from J, the junction contained 8 bases not matched to a gene. This CDR3 is 15 amino acids long. Germline V gene lookup returns CDR1 MNHNS and CDR2 SASEGT. The CDR3 sequence: CASSEFWDRAPPQHF. The CDR3 region has the DNA TGTGCCAGCAGTGAATTTTGGGACAGGGCGCCGCCCCAGCATTTT.

This sequence joins TRBV7-2 and TRBJ2-7, with 11 bases aligning to TRBD2. CDR3 size: 16 residues. The germline CDR1 and CDR2 sequences are SGHTA and FQGNSA. V lost 5 bases to trimming and J lost 7 bases; unmatched junction nucleotides: 13. The CDR3 spells CASSQYSGRAVGEQYF. Written as DNA, the CDR3 is TGTGCCAGCAGCCAATATAGCGGGAGGGCGGTTGGAGAGCAGTACTTC.

The chain carries TRBV6-5 and TRBJ2-7; TRBD2 matches at 7 bases. This CDR3 contains 15 residues. Germline V lookup: CDR1 MNHEY, CDR2 SVGAGI. J gave up 2 bases and V 5 bases, and 9 bases lay outside the gene matches. DNA for the CDR3: TGTGCCAGCAGTACCCGACTAGCCGTACCCTACGAGCAGTACTTC. It translates to CASSTRLAVPYEQYF.

This rearrangement joins TRBV18 to TRBJ1-1; D remains ambiguous. Trimming left V 3 bases short and J 4 bases short, with 9 bases between. The germline V gene encodes CDR1 KGHSH and CDR2 LQKENI. This CDR3 is built from 13 residues. The CDR3 is CASSPQVGTEAFF. Here the CDR3 DNA reads TGTGCCAGCTCACCTCAAGTTGGCACTGAAGCTTTCTTT.

On this clone itself: Other DNA sequences in this specimen translate into the identical CDR3. The chain links TRBV18 to TRBJ2-7, with TRBD1 matching over 8 bases. Trimming took 3 bases from V and 1 from J; bases not matched to a gene: 2. The CDR3 is made up of 14 amino acids. In germline, CDR1 is KGHSH, CDR2 LQKENI. In nucleotides, the CDR3 is TGTGCCAGCTCACCCGGACAGGGATCCTACGAGCAGTACTTC. Translation gives CASSPGQGSYEQYF.

To note about this clone: Other DNA sequences in this sample translate to the same CDR3. J is TRBJ1-6 and V is TRBV28; no definite D call. The CDR3 has 15 residues. V was shortened by 2 bases and J by 0 bases, with 5 bases between the two germline ends. Germline V gene data show CDR1 as MDHEN and CDR2 as SYDVKM. CDR3 DNA: TGTGCCAGCAGTTTAGTTAGCTCCTATAATTCACCCCTCCACTTT. Its translation is CASSLVSSYNSPLHF.

The CDR3 bases are TGTGCCAGCAGCCTTCGACAGGGAACTAACTATGGCTACACCTTC. Its protein is CASSLRQGTNYGYTF. The chain employs TRBV7-9 and TRBJ1-2, with 7 positions matching TRBD1. The CDR3 is made up of 15 amino acids. After removal of 5 bases from V and 0 bases from J, the junction contained 6 bases not matched to a gene. Germline assignment: CDR1 SEHNR and CDR2 FQNEAQ (reference sequence).

This chain links TRBV19 with TRBJ1-5; tentative D call: TRBD1 (5 bases). V lost 9 bases, J lost 2 bases, and 14 bases lay in between. The CDR3 loop spans 14 amino acids. The germline CDR1 and CDR2 sequences are LNHDA and SQIVND (reference sequence). As DNA, the CDR3 is TGTGCCAGCTGGAGGGGTCAGGGCAATCAGCCCCAGCATTTT. It codes for CASWRGQGNQPQHF. Using reference TRBV19 and TRBJ1-5 for the parts outside the CDR3, the full variable domain is DGGITQSPKYLFRKEGQNVTLSCEQNLNHDAMYWYRQDPGQGLRLIYYSQIVNDFQKGDIAEGYSVSREKKESFPLTVTSAQKNPTAFYLCASWRGQGNQPQHFGDGTRLSIL.

This clone appeared many times. The V call is TRBV27, the J call TRBJ1-2, with D perhaps matching TRBD1 (5 bases). Germline lookup yields CDR1 MNHEY and CDR2 SMNVEV (reference sequence). V dropped 3 bases and J dropped 4 bases, with 12 bases sitting between them. This CDR3 region has 14 residues. CDR3 nucleotides: TGTGCCAGCAGTTTTCGAGGGGCGAGCTATGGCTACACCTTC. This gives the protein CASSFRGASYGYTF.

For this clone: The sample holds other DNA sequences that translate to the same CDR3. The rearrangement links TRBV5-1 to TRBJ1-1; no firm D call. The V gene lost 0 bases and the J gene lost 1 base, with 7 bases spanning the gap. This CDR3 contains 14 residues. The germline V gene has CDR1 SGHRS and CDR2 YFSETQ. CDR3 region: CASSLVAGNTEAFF. The CDR3 DNA is TGCGCCAGCAGCTTGGTAGCCGGGAACACTGAAGCTTTCTTT.

This chain connects TRBV6-5 to TRBJ2-7; D is possibly TRBD2 (5 bases). Trimming took off 5 bases at V and 11 bases at J, with 13 bases between the two ends. The CDR3 spans 11 residues. The germline gives CDR1 MNHEY, CDR2 SVGAGI. The CDR3 DNA follows: TGTGCCAGCAGTGAAGGACTCAAGGAGTACTTC. This codes for CASSEGLKEYF.

This chain uses TRBV30 with TRBJ2-5; perhaps TRBD2 as D (6 bases). CDR1 is GTSNPN, CDR2 SVGIG, per germline (reference sequence). The CDR3 totals 13 residues. The V end was cut by 1 base, the J end by 7 bases, with 13 bases between. CDR3 sequence: CAWSGWEVGTQYF. The CDR3 nucleotides are TGTGCCTGGAGTGGGTGGGAGGTGGGGACCCAGTACTTC.

The chain uses TRBV28 and TRBJ2-5, with D maybe TRBD1 (5 bases). V gave up 8 bases and J gave up 5 bases, with 12 bases separating them. CDR1 and CDR2 (germline): MDHEN, SYDVKM. The CDR3 covers 12 residues. The CDR3: CASPGLQETQYF. The CDR3, as DNA: TGTGCCAGCCCAGGGTTGCAGGAGACCCAGTACTTC.

This chain uses TRBV6-5 with TRBJ2-7; 11 bases fit TRBD1. Germline V gives CDR1 MNHEY, CDR2 SVGAGI. The CDR3 covers 15 residues. The junction had 8 bases not matched to a gene; V was cut back by 5 bases and J by 5 bases. The CDR3 loop reads CASSTRTGGSHEQYF. As DNA, the CDR3 is TGTGCCAGCAGTACCCGGACAGGGGGCAGCCACGAGCAGTACTTC.

This clone showed up just a few times. The rearrangement joins TRBV30 to TRBJ2-1; D is ambiguous. The CDR3 has 14 residues. Trimming stripped 4 bases from V and 0 bases from J, with 10 bases between. Germline CDR1 GTSNPN, CDR2 SVGIG (reference sequence). CDR3 protein: CAWTSGISYNEQFF. CDR3 nucleotide sequence: TGTGCCTGGACGAGTGGCATCTCCTACAATGAGCAGTTCTTC.

The V gene is TRBV15, the J gene TRBJ1-3, with D unresolved. The CDR3 is 16 amino acids. Trimming took 4 bases from V and 0 from J, leaving 13 bases between them. Per the germline V gene, CDR1 is LNHNV and CDR2 is YYDKDF (reference sequence). CDR3 in amino acids: CATSKAGRGSGNTIYF. The CDR3 DNA reads as TGTGCCACCAGCAAGGCCGGACGGGGCTCTGGAAACACCATATATTTT.

CDR3 region: CASRRTSGRQFF. CDR3 in DNA: TGTGCCAGCAGACGGACTAGCGGGAGGCAGTTCTTC. The chain links TRBV28 to TRBJ2-1, with 13 bases that match TRBD2. Germline CDR1 and CDR2: MDHEN and SYDVKM. The CDR3 has 12 amino acids. The J segment lost 12 bases and the V segment lost 6 bases, leaving 2 bases of the junction unmatched.

The chain combines TRBV6-1 with TRBJ2-7, with D possibly being TRBD1 or TRBD2 (5 bases each). Per germline, CDR1 MNHNS and CDR2 SASEGT. The CDR3 extends over 13 amino acids. V was pared by 9 bases and J by 2 bases, with 14 bases between. CDR3 amino acids: CASPGTYAYEQYF. DNA of the CDR3: TGTGCCAGTCCAGGGACGTACGCCTACGAGCAGTACTTC.

Remarks on this clone: This CDR3 is also generated by other DNA sequences in the sample. The chain uses TRBV19 and TRBJ1-5; 7 bases fit TRBD1. V lost 2 bases, J lost 1 base, and 5 bases stayed unmatched. CDR1 is LNHDA, CDR2 SQIVND, per germline (reference sequence). This CDR3 spans 16 amino acids. The CDR3 loop reads CASSILTGRSNQPQHF. CDR3 nucleotide sequence: TGTGCCAGTAGTATATTGACAGGGAGAAGCAATCAGCCCCAGCATTTT.

This chain uses TRBV5-1 with TRBJ1-2, with a weak D call TRBD1 (5 bases). This CDR3 spans 14 amino acids. Germline-derived CDR1 and CDR2 are SGHRS and YFSETQ. The V gene lost 4 bases and the J gene lost 8 bases, with 18 bases spanning the gap. The CDR3 reads CASSPGGGNQGYTF. CDR3 bases: TGCGCCAGCAGCCCCGGCGGGGGTAATCAAGGCTACACCTTC.

V and J are TRBV28 and TRBJ2-7; 11 bases line up with TRBD1. Germline V gene data show CDR1 as MDHEN and CDR2 as SYDVKM. After removal of 8 bases from V and 2 bases from J, the junction contained 8 bases not matched to a gene. The CDR3 extends over 15 amino acids. CDR3 protein: CASGFRDRGTYEQYF. In DNA, the CDR3 is TGTGCCAGCGGATTCCGGGACAGGGGGACCTACGAGCAGTACTTC.

This clone was seen a few times. This chain's CDR3 is CASNSGGYSNQPQHF. The DNA of the CDR3 is TGTGCCAGCAATAGCGGAGGGTATAGCAATCAGCCCCAGCATTTT. The chain is built from TRBV6-6 and TRBJ1-5; D is uncertain. Trimming left V 7 bases short and J 0 bases short, with 13 bases between. The CDR3 spans 15 residues. Germline CDR1 and CDR2: MNHNY and SVGAGI (reference sequence).